This T cell receptor beta chain was recovered during a study of cytomegalovirus exposure and HLA in healthy donors. Points from the study as a whole: The Asian-associated ancestry cluster reportedly had fewer N-insertions than the roughly 670-donor mean in a later analysis. Both high specificity and high sensitivity reportedly marked the classifier's diagnosis of cytomegalovirus status. HLA restriction was apparent for most CMV-associated TCR beta chains in a later analysis. Three CMV-associated chains proved CMV antigen-specific in vitro.

From germline, CDR1 is SNHLY and CDR2 FYNNEI. CDR3 size: 15 residues. Primers: 60 Vbeta forward and 13 Jbeta reverse. Sequencing was performed with immunoSEQ multiplex PCR; in TCRdb, only in-frame clones are kept and a portion is missing. Among around 64,000 clones listed, 65% to 80% were seen once. Worth noting for this clone: Its antigen is not identified. One end of the junction fails to match germline, which may point to a read error.

The sequenced sample was PBMCs. The receptor's source is a man aged 25-45 years in good health and CMV-seropositive. This rearrangement joins TRBV2 to TRBJ2-7, with 9 nucleotides matching TRBD1. As DNA, the CDR3 is TGTGCCAGCAGCGAAGGGACAGGGAGGTCCTACGAGCAGTACTTC. Translated, it gives CASSEGTGRSYEQYF.